The present T cell receptor beta chain was sequenced within a study of blood T cell repertoires in COVID-19. The assay was immunoSEQ multiplex PCR, and TCRdb's table has in-frame clones only and misses some. The data show fewer than 250,000 clones, with around 84% seen just once and approximately 6.8% held by the top ten. The CDR3 is 15 residues long. Germline CDR1 reads LNHDA; CDR2 reads SQIVND (reference sequence). Trimming took 5 bases from V and 1 from J; bases not matched to a gene: 5. The sequencing sample was made of PBMCs or T cells enriched from blood (not recorded which). The chain uses TRBV19 and TRBJ2-1; 7 bases map to TRBD2. The receptor's source is a woman aged 35 to 49 who had recovered from COVID-19. In DNA, the CDR3 is TGTGCCAGTAGTGTATCTAGCGGATCCTACAATGAGCAGTTCTTC. This codes for CASSVSSGSYNEQFF.